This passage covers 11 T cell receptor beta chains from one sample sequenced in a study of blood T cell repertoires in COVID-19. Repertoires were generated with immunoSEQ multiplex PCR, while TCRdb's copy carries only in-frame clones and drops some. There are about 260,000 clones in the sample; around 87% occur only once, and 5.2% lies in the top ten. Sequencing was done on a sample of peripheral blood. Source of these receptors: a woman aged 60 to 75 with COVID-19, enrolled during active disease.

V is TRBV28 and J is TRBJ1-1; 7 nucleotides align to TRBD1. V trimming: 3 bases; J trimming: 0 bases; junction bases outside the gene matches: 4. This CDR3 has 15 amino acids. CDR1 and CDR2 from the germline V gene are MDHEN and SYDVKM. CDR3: CASSFLQGMNTEAFF. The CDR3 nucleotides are TGTGCCAGCAGTTTTTTACAGGGGATGAACACTGAAGCTTTCTTT.

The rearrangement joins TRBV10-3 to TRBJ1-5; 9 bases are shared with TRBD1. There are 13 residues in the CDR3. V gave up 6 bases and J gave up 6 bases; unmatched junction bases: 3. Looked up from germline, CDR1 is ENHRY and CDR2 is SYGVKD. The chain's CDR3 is CAIRGQGSQPQHF. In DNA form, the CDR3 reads TGTGCCATCAGGGGACAGGGATCTCAGCCCCAGCATTTT.

CDR3 in DNA: TGTGCCAGCAGCTTGACTAGCTTTTCAGCCGGGGAGCTGTTTTTT. This sequence encodes CASSLTSFSAGELFF. The V call is TRBV7-3, the J call TRBJ2-2, with TRBD2 matching 7 bases. This CDR3 spans 15 amino acids. V lost 3 bases to trimming and J lost 6 bases; unmatched junction nucleotides: 7. Germline V gene data show CDR1 as SGHTA and CDR2 as FQGTGA.

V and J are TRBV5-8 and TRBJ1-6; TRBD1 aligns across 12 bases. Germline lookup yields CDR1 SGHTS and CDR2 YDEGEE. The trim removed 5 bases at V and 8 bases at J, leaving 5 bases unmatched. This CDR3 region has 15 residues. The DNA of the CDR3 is TGTGCCAGCAGGAGGGACAGGGGGCGAGATTCACCCCTCCACTTT. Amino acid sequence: CASRRDRGRDSPLHF.

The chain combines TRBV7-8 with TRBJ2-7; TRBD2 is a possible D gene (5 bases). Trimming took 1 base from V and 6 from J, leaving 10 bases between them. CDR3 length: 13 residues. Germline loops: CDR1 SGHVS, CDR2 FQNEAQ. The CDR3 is CASSLVLGSEQYF. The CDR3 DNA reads TGTGCCAGCAGCTTAGTACTAGGGAGCGAGCAGTACTTC.

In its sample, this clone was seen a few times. This chain's CDR3 is CASSPVDRGFTEAFF. The CDR3 DNA is TGTGCCAGCAGCCCAGTGGACAGGGGGTTCACTGAAGCTTTCTTT. This rearrangement joins TRBV7-9 to TRBJ1-1, with 10 positions matching TRBD1. CDR3 length equals 15 residues. From germline, CDR1 is SEHNR and CDR2 FQNEAQ (reference sequence). Trimming cost V 5 bases and J 4 bases; bases outside gene matches: 7.

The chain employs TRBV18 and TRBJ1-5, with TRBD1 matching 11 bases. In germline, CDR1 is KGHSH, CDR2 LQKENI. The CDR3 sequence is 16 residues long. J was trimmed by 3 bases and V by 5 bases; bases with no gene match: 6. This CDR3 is CASSALGQGDNQPQHF. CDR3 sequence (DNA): TGTGCCAGCTCAGCATTGGGACAGGGGGACAATCAGCCCCAGCATTTT.

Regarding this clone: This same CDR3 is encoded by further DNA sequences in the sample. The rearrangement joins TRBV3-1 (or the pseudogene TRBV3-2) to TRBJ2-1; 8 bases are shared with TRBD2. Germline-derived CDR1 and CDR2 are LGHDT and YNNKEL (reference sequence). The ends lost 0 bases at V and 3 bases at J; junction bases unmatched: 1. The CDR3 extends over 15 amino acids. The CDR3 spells CASSQDSGSYNEQFF. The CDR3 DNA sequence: TGTGCCAGCAGCCAAGACAGCGGGAGCTACAATGAGCAGTTCTTC.

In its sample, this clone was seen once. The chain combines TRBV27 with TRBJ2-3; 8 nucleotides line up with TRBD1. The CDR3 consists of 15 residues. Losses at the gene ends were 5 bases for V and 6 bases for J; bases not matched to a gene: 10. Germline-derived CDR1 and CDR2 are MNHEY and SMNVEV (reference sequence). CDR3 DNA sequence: TGTGCCAGCAGTCGGACAGGGCCTACCCGGGATACGCAGTATTTT. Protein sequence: CASSRTGPTRDTQYF.

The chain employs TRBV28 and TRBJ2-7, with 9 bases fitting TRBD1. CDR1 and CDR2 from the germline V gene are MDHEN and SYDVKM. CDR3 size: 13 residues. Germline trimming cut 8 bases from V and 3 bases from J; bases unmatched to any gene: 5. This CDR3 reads CASPGTGIYEQYF. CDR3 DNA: TGTGCCAGCCCCGGGACAGGGATCTACGAGCAGTACTTC.

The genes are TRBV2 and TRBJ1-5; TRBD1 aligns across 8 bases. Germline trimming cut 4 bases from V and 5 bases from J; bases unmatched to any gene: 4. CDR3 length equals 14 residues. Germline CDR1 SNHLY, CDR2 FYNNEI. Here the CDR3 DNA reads TGTGCCAGCAGTGCGGACAGGGCATATCAGCCCCAGCATTTT. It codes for CASSADRAYQPQHF.